This TCR beta chain emerged from a study of T cell clonality in common variable immunodeficiency. Study-level points and caveats: Repertoire-complication correlations in CVID were limited by patient heterogeneity. Common variable immunodeficiency TCR beta sequences reportedly had fewer deletions and N-nucleotide insertions. CVID subjects shared fewer TCRbeta clones than healthy controls did.

The repertoire was sequenced with immunoSEQ multiplex PCR; TCRdb's copy has only in-frame clones and lacks some. The sample holds about 34,000 clones, and no clone turns up only once. This clone came up many times. The antigen is not known. The sequence runs out 3 residues before the end of the CDR3; the remainder is reconstructed from the germline J gene. CDR3 length equals 13 residues. CDR1 is KGHSH and CDR2 is LQKENI in the germline V gene. Unmatched junction bases numbered 3, after V lost 6 bases and J lost 3 bases. CVID subjects had received replacement immunoglobulin for at least one year. Blood came from CVID subjects not ill and not taking immunomodulatory or immunosuppressive medication.

What was sequenced was peripheral blood mononuclear cells. The V gene is TRBV18, the J gene TRBJ1-1, with 8 bases fitting TRBD1. This TCR came from a human donor with common variable immunodeficiency. The covered CDR3 bases are TGTGCCAGCTCGCAGACAGGGGACACTGAA. The encoded protein is CASSQTGDTE. The full CDR3 sequence reads CASSQTGDTEAFF.